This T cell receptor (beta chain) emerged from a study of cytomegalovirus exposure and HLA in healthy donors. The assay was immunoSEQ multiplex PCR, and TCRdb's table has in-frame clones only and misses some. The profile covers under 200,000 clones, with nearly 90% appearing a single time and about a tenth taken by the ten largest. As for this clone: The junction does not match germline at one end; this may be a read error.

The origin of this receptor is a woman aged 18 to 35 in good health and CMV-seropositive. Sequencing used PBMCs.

For the CDR3, the DNA is TGTGCTAGCAGCTTGACGGGAGGAAGGACAGATACGCAGTATTTT. It is translated as CASSLTGGRTDTQYF. This chain joins TRBV7-7 and TRBJ2-3, with 7 positions matching TRBD2. The CDR3 is 15 amino acids. Germline CDR1 reads SSHAT; CDR2 reads FNYEAQ (reference sequence).